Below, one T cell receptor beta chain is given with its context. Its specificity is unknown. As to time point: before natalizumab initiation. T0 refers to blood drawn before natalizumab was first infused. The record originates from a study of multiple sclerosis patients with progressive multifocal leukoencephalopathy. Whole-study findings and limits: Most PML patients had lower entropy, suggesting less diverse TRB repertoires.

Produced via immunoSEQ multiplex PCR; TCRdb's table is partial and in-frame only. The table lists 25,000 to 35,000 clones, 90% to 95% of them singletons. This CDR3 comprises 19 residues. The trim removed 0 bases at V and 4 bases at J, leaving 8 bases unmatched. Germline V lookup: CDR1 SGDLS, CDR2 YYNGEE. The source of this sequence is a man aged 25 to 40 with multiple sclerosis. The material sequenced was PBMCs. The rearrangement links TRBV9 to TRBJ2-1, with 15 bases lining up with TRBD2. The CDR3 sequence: CASSVAEGTSGRRYNEQFF. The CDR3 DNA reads TGTGCCAGCAGCGTAGCGGAGGGGACTAGCGGGAGGAGGTACAATGAGCAGTTCTTC. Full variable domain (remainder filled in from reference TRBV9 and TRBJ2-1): DSGVTQTPKHLITATGQRVTLRCSPRSGDLSVYWYQQSLDQGLQFLIQYYNGEERAKGNILERFSAQQFPDLHSELNLSSLELGDSALYFCASSVAEGTSGRRYNEQFFGPGTRLTVL.